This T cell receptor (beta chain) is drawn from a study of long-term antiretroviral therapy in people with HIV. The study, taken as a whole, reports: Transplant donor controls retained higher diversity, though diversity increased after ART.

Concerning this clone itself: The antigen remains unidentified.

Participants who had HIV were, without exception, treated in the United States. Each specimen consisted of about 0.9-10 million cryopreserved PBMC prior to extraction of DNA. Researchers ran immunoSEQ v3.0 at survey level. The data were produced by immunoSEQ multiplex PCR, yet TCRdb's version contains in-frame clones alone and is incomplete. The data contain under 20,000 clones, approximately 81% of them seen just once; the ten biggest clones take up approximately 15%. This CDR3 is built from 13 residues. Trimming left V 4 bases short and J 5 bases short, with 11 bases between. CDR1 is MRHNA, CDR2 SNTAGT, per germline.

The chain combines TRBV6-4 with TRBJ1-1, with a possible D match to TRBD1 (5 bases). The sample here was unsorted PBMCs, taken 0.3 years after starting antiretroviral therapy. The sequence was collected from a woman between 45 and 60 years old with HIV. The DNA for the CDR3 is TGTGCCAGCAGTGTTCAGGGAGGTACTGAAGCTTTCTTT. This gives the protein CASSVQGGTEAFF.